The 11 T cell receptor beta chains listed next were all sequenced from one sample in a study of blood T cell repertoires in COVID-19. The table came from immunoSEQ multiplex PCR; TCRdb's copy has only in-frame clones and leaves some out. In the table there are roughly 310,000 clones, roughly 90% of which are singletons. Specimen: PBMCs or T cells enriched from blood (not recorded which). Receptors originate from a man in his fifties or sixties who had recovered from COVID-19.

The chain joins TRBV9 to TRBJ2-1; D is possibly TRBD2 (7 bases). CDR1 SGDLS and CDR2 YYNGEE come from the germline V gene. V lost 4 bases and J 1 base, leaving 12 bases between the germline ends. CDR3 size: 15 residues. The CDR3 is CASSSGEGSYNEQFF. CDR3 in DNA: TGTGCCAGCAGCTCAGGGGAGGGATCCTACAATGAGCAGTTCTTC.

The chain has TRBV6-5 and TRBJ1-2; D is possibly TRBD1 (5 bases). V shed 8 bases and J shed 0 bases, with 10 bases lying between them. Germline V gene data show CDR1 as MNHEY and CDR2 as SVGAGI. The CDR3 is made up of 13 amino acids. Here the CDR3 DNA reads TGTGCCAGCCGAGACAGTTCTAACTATGGCTACACCTTC. Translating it yields CASRDSSNYGYTF.

CDR3 amino acids: CASSPHGTGSGNTIYF. CDR3 nucleotides: TGTGCCAGCAGCCCCCACGGGACAGGGAGCGGAAACACCATATATTTT. This chain links TRBV3-1 (or the pseudogene TRBV3-2) with TRBJ1-3; 9 bases are shared with TRBD1. Per germline, CDR1 LGHDT and CDR2 YNNKEL (reference sequence). After removal of 4 bases from V and 4 bases from J, the junction contained 8 bases not matched to a gene. This CDR3 comprises 16 residues.

This chain joins TRBV6-1 and TRBJ1-5, with 7 bases identical to TRBD1. The germline V gene has CDR1 MNHNS and CDR2 SASEGT. The CDR3 runs to 15 residues. V lost 1 base, J lost 7 bases, and 7 bases stayed unmatched. CDR3 sequence (DNA): TGTGCCAGCAGTGAAGTAGGCAGGGGGAGCCAGCCCCAGCATTTT. This sequence encodes CASSEVGRGSQPQHF.

This clone turned up a few times. This chain uses TRBV7-9 with TRBJ2-3; TRBD2 matches 9 bases. This CDR3 is built from 15 residues. V shed 1 base and J 6 bases; nucleotides not matched to a gene: 5. In germline, CDR1 is SEHNR, CDR2 FQNEAQ (reference sequence). The CDR3 region has the DNA TGTGCCAGCAGCTTAGTTAGCGGGAGCAGGGATACGCAGTATTTT. Amino acids: CASSLVSGSRDTQYF.

The V and J genes are TRBV29-1 and TRBJ1-3; D not certain. Per germline, CDR1 SQVTM and CDR2 ANQGSEA. V lost 4 bases to trimming and J lost 0 bases, with 7 bases between them. This CDR3 has 13 residues. CDR3 protein: CSVVASSGNTIYF. The DNA of the CDR3 is TGCAGCGTTGTTGCGAGCTCTGGAAACACCATATATTTT.

The rearrangement links TRBV3-1 (or the pseudogene TRBV3-2) to TRBJ1-1; 8 nucleotides agree with TRBD1. The CDR3 is 14 amino acids. CDR1 is LGHDT and CDR2 is YNNKEL in the germline V gene (reference sequence). V lost 1 base and J lost 6; bases outside the gene matches: 4. The CDR3 sequence: CASSQGTGLAEAFF. Written as DNA, the CDR3 is TGTGCCAGCAGCCAAGGGACAGGGTTGGCTGAAGCTTTCTTT.

In its sample, this clone was seen once. This sequence joins TRBV30 and TRBJ1-4; possibly TRBD1 for D (5 bases). With 4 bases removed from V and 8 bases from J, the gap between germline ends came to 11 bases. The germline V gene has CDR1 GTSNPN and CDR2 SVGIG (reference sequence). This CDR3 has 12 amino acids. The CDR3 region is CAWNSGPEKLFF. The CDR3 DNA sequence: TGTGCCTGGAATTCAGGGCCCGAAAAACTGTTTTTT.

This clone has a handful of counts. The chain recombines TRBV2 with TRBJ2-3; 8 bases fit TRBD2. CDR1 SNHLY and CDR2 FYNNEI come from the germline V gene. Trimming removed 4 bases from V and 4 bases from J; junction bases left unmatched: 10. This CDR3 is built from 16 residues. This chain's CDR3 is CASSGIAGQGPDTQYF. CDR3 nucleotide sequence: TGTGCCAGCAGTGGAATAGCGGGGCAGGGCCCAGATACGCAGTATTTT.

V usage is TRBV5-8 and J usage is TRBJ1-2, with D possibly being TRBD1 (6 bases). This CDR3 has 15 residues. Trimming shortened V by 4 bases and J by 0 bases, and 13 bases separated the two germline ends. The germline gives CDR1 SGHTS, CDR2 YDEGEE. Here the CDR3 reads CASSRPRTANYGYTF. CDR3 sequence (DNA): TGTGCCAGCAGCCGCCCCAGGACAGCTAACTATGGCTACACCTTC.

V gene TRBV3-1 (or the pseudogene TRBV3-2) combines with J gene TRBJ2-1; perhaps TRBD2 as D (6 bases). The CDR3 is made up of 16 amino acids. The V end lost 4 bases, the J end lost 3 bases, and 16 bases lay between the germline ends. Germline lookup yields CDR1 LGHDT and CDR2 YNNKEL (reference sequence). For the CDR3, the DNA is TGTGCCAGCAGCCCTCGCGGGATGAGTTTCTACAATGAGCAGTTCTTC. This gives the protein CASSPRGMSFYNEQFF.